The present TCR beta chain was sequenced within a study of T cell responses to AZD1222 COVID-19 vaccine. Study in general: Second-dose groups at about 4 or about 12 weeks were pooled.

The study's findings and limits: Nearly half of unique spike-specific TCRs reportedly avoided B.1.351 and B.1.1.7 mutated regions. Most donors were white British, females outnumbered males, and clonal diversity was possibly underestimated. Repertoires were collected only later (after the peak T cell response had occurred).

Measured with immunoSEQ multiplex PCR; TCRdb has only the in-frame clones, and not every one. The data hold roughly 170,000 clones, with about 91% observed a single time. Note on this clone: What it binds is not known.

Sequencing used peripheral blood, obtained on day 0 of AZD1222 vaccination. This TCR was sampled from an adult in good health.

CDR3 loop: CASSARLTGELFF. CDR3 bases: TGTGCCAGCAGCGCCAGACTTACCGGGGAGCTGTTTTTT. The chain carries TRBV7-9 and TRBJ2-2, with no clear D. The V and J ends lost 5 bases and 5 bases respectively, with 9 bases between them. CDR1 SEHNR and CDR2 FQNEAQ come from the germline V gene (reference sequence). The CDR3 is 13 amino acids.